A selection of T cell receptor beta chains follows, all from one sample in a study of T-cell reconstitution after alpha-beta-depleted transplantation in children. A single record per CDR3 protein comes from TCRdb applying MiXCR to the PCR reads. The sample contains around 400,000 distinct CDR3 sequences, about 11% of which appear only once. The sequencing used PBMCs from the stem cell graft donor, collected from the stem cell graft. All receptors come from a human donor who donated a stem cell graft to a child with acute myeloid leukemia. CDR3s include the opening cysteine and the closing phenylalanine or tryptophan. Fields, in order: CDR3 length, J gene, clone size, V gene, CDR3 protein. Some rows mark clone size as missing; the rest say once, few, many or name a class of expanded clone.

cdr3_length: 14
j_call: TRBJ2-4
clone_size: NA
v_call: TRBV7-2
cdr3_aa: CASSLPGAKNIQYF

cdr3_length: 12
j_call: TRBJ1-1
clone_size: few
v_call: TRBV20-1
cdr3_aa: CSAGQGGTGAFF

cdr3_length: 13
j_call: TRBJ2-5
clone_size: NA
v_call: TRBV6-2/TRBV6-3
cdr3_aa: CASSPTGGRTQYF

cdr3_length: 15
j_call: TRBJ2-7
clone_size: NA
v_call: TRBV5-5
cdr3_aa: CASSPGVGGAYEQYF

cdr3_length: 17
j_call: TRBJ2-2
clone_size: many
v_call: TRBV5-5
cdr3_aa: CASSSTPDRGATGELFF

cdr3_length: 11
j_call: TRBJ2-1
clone_size: NA
v_call: TRBV14
cdr3_aa: CASSPGVEQFF

cdr3_length: 15
j_call: TRBJ2-1
clone_size: few
v_call: TRBV20-1
cdr3_aa: CSARGLPSSYNEQFF

cdr3_length: 14
j_call: TRBJ1-1
clone_size: many
v_call: TRBV3-1
cdr3_aa: CASSQEVRGGGAFF

cdr3_length: 16
j_call: TRBJ2-3
clone_size: few
v_call: TRBV12-3/TRBV12-4
cdr3_aa: CASTPAPGLAEDTQYF

cdr3_length: 16
j_call: TRBJ2-5
clone_size: few
v_call: TRBV25-1
cdr3_aa: CASRGTGDPSGETQYF

cdr3_length: 16
j_call: TRBJ2-3
clone_size: few
v_call: TRBV30
cdr3_aa: CAWSVIAGGDTDTQYF

cdr3_length: 13
j_call: TRBJ2-1
clone_size: NA
v_call: TRBV20-1
cdr3_aa: CSASLANQNEQFF

cdr3_length: 14
j_call: TRBJ2-2
clone_size: few
v_call: TRBV5-1
cdr3_aa: CASSFSWDTGELFF

cdr3_length: 15
j_call: TRBJ1-1
clone_size: NA
v_call: TRBV27
cdr3_aa: CASRPGGEGNTEAFF

cdr3_length: 13
j_call: TRBJ1-6
clone_size: few
v_call: TRBV9
cdr3_aa: CASSDLPGSPLHF

cdr3_length: 15
j_call: TRBJ2-2
clone_size: few
v_call: TRBV5-7
cdr3_aa: CASSPEAGRPGELFF

cdr3_length: 16
j_call: TRBJ2-7
clone_size: few
v_call: TRBV4-1
cdr3_aa: CASSQTTGDYSYEQYF

cdr3_length: 14
j_call: TRBJ2-5
clone_size: many
v_call: TRBV12-3/TRBV12-4
cdr3_aa: CASRPGQGEETQYF

cdr3_length: 13
j_call: TRBJ2-2
clone_size: NA
v_call: TRBV19
cdr3_aa: CASSAGTVGELFF

cdr3_length: 16
j_call: TRBJ2-5
clone_size: NA
v_call: TRBV7-9
cdr3_aa: CASSPSTGGDQETQYF

cdr3_length: 17
j_call: TRBJ2-1
clone_size: many
v_call: TRBV11-1
cdr3_aa: CASSLRFLRIMDNEQFF

cdr3_length: 17
j_call: TRBJ2-7
clone_size: few
v_call: TRBV10-3
cdr3_aa: CAISESRVAGVAYEQYF

cdr3_length: 13
j_call: TRBJ2-5
clone_size: few
v_call: TRBV11-1
cdr3_aa: CASSPIAFATQYF

cdr3_length: 16
j_call: TRBJ2-3
clone_size: few
v_call: TRBV12-3/TRBV12-4
cdr3_aa: CASSLVASGGTDTQYF

cdr3_length: 11
j_call: TRBJ2-1
clone_size: few
v_call: TRBV20-1
cdr3_aa: CSAWTPNEQFF